The 7 T cell receptor beta chains below all came from one sample that was sequenced in a study of T cell changes during pregnancy in multiple sclerosis. The table came from immunoSEQ multiplex PCR; TCRdb's copy has only in-frame clones and leaves some out. The data show tens of thousands of clones, 88% seen once. The sample was peripheral blood, taken before pregnancy. The receptors derive from a female donor with multiple sclerosis, enrolled in a pregnancy study.

This clone has just a few counts. This chain uses TRBV25-1 with TRBJ1-1, with D unclear. Germline V gene data show CDR1 as MGHDK and CDR2 as SYGVNS. The CDR3 totals 11 residues. Trimming removed 7 bases at V and 1 base at J, with 4 bases between. The CDR3 sequence: CASKRNTEAFF. CDR3 DNA sequence: TGTGCCAGCAAGAGGAACACTGAAGCTTTCTTT.

This sequence joins TRBV9 and TRBJ2-3, with D possibly TRBD2 on 7 matching bases. Germline values: CDR1 SGDLS, CDR2 YYNGEE. V was pared by 3 bases and J by 4 bases, with 18 bases between. CDR3 size: 16 residues. The CDR3 spells CASSALAGGAPDTQYF. In DNA form, the CDR3 reads TGTGCCAGCAGCGCACTAGCTGGGGGGGCCCCAGATACGCAGTATTTT. Together with reference TRBV9 and TRBJ2-3, the CDR3 gives the full variable domain: DSGVTQTPKHLITATGQRVTLRCSPRSGDLSVYWYQQSLDQGLQFLIQYYNGEERAKGNILERFSAQQFPDLHSELNLSSLELGDSALYFCASSALAGGAPDTQYFGPGTRLTVL.

This clone has more than one count but fewer than ten. The V gene is TRBV21-1, the J gene TRBJ2-1; the D segment call TRBD1 is taken from the table without a DNA check. TRBV21-1 is described as a pseudogene. CDR3 size: 14 residues. The CDR3 reads CASSRQGISNEQFF. The CDR3 region has the DNA TGTGCCAGCAGCCGACAGGGGATCTCCAATGAGCAGTTCTTC.

The chain is built from TRBV5-6 and TRBJ1-1, with 7 bases identical to TRBD1. The CDR3 loop spans 16 amino acids. In germline, CDR1 is SGHDT, CDR2 YYEEEE. J gave up 2 bases and V 0 bases, and 7 bases lay outside the gene matches. The CDR3 loop is CASSLAIGTANTEAFF. In nucleotides, the CDR3 is TGTGCCAGCAGCTTGGCAATAGGGACAGCAAACACTGAAGCTTTCTTT.

This sequence joins TRBV27 and TRBJ1-6; no definite D call. With 6 bases removed from V and 2 bases from J, the gap between germline ends came to 14 bases. In germline, CDR1 is MNHEY, CDR2 SMNVEV (reference sequence). The CDR3 totals 16 residues. DNA of the CDR3: TGTGCCAGCAGGTTGGGTGGGAGCCCCTATAATTCACCCCTCCACTTT. This gives the protein CASRLGGSPYNSPLHF.

This clone was found once. CDR3 coding DNA: TGTGCCAGCAGTTTAATTGTACAGGGCAATGAGCAGTTCTTC. This sequence encodes CASSLIVQGNEQFF. The chain links TRBV28 to TRBJ2-1; a possible D gene is TRBD1 (6 bases). V was pared by 2 bases and J by 6 bases, with 11 bases between. This CDR3 is built from 14 residues. Germline values: CDR1 MDHEN, CDR2 SYDVKM.

V and J are TRBV19 and TRBJ1-5; D gene ambiguous. The V and J ends lost 6 bases and 4 bases respectively, with 10 bases between them. The CDR3 extends over 13 amino acids. Germline CDR1 LNHDA, CDR2 SQIVND (reference sequence). The CDR3: CASSPKQNQPQHF. In nucleotides, the CDR3 is TGTGCCAGTAGCCCAAAACAGAATCAGCCCCAGCATTTT.